This T cell receptor (beta chain) was profiled in a study of T cell responses to AZD1222 COVID-19 vaccine. Findings and caveats of the study: Reports indicate that nearly half of spike-specific TCRs are directed at unmutated variant regions.

TCRdb keeps only in-frame clones here, not all; method: immunoSEQ multiplex PCR. The sample lists fewer than 110,000 clones, roughly 87% occurring once. Regarding this clone: Its antigen is still unknown.

Trimming removed 4 bases at V and 6 bases at J, with 13 bases between. Germline V gives CDR1 GTSNPN, CDR2 SVGIG (reference sequence). CDR3 length: 12 amino acids. The sample consisted of peripheral blood, taken on day 0 of AZD1222 vaccination. This chain joins TRBV30 and TRBJ2-7; no firm D call. This TCR came from an adult in good health. CDR3 nucleotides: TGTGCCTGGAATCAAAATGGGATCGAGCAGTACTTC. Protein sequence: CAWNQNGIEQYF.